This T cell receptor (beta chain) was documented in a study of cytomegalovirus exposure and HLA in healthy donors (dated by TCRdb to about 2017). For context, the study as a whole: A later analysis indicated that the 130 or so validation repertoires were generated on the platform also employed for the 700 or so repertoires of the first cohort. To predict cytomegalovirus infection status, the study brought together high-throughput TCR immunosequencing, statistical association of individual TCRs with disease status, and machine learning. The study aimed to test whether cataloging public T cell receptors could reveal signatures of past pathogen exposure. A separate validation cohort of approximately 120 different subjects was used in addition to the 666-subject first cohort.

This clone has a handful of counts. Its antigen is still unknown. The record has no base qualities; no much larger clone is one base away. Libraries were built with the immunoSEQ multiplex PCR assay. Per the original workflow: A statistical classification framework was built for diagnosing cytomegalovirus status from the catalog of TCR beta chain sequences. As stored in TCRdb, this immuneACCESS dataset retains in-frame rearrangements with V and J assigned. A fraction of the clones does not appear; measured against another copy, unresolved V genes explain less than half of the discrepancy, and the remainder lacks a known reason. The D gene and trimming were derived from the DNA, and the V and J assignments and clone size from that table. The sample yields 100,000 to 150,000 clones; 89% were counted once. Clones ranked in the top ten supply around 1.1% of the sample. As encoded in the germline V gene, CDR1 is SGHRS while CDR2 is YFSETQ. The CDR3 numbers 17 residues from cysteine through phenylalanine. Solely the CDR3 DNA is kept, with 51 bases framed from the first base. V is shortened by 1 base, J by 4 bases, and the region joining them spans 18 bases.

Donors formed part of the validation cohort, which comprised 120 subjects and was distinct from the first cohort of 666 subjects. General conclusions and limits of the study: The authors suggested that the approach could potentially be extended to other disease states and immunological phenotypes. All 120 repertoires were used to score co-occurrence in the validation cohort in a later analysis, because that analysis had no HLA typing for the cohort. The classifier was reported to diagnose cytomegalovirus status with high specificity and sensitivity in both the original cohort and the validation cohort. Across donors, most TCR sequences were observed very rarely, whereas some public TCRs were present in many individuals. In a later analysis, TCRs clustered in the first cohort were found to also tend to co-occur in the roughly 120 validation repertoires, with approximately 93% of cluster scores above 0. The study listed 150 to 200 TCR beta chains as associated with cytomegalovirus. A few of the identified cytomegalovirus-associated TCR beta chains were confirmed in vitro to be specific for cytomegalovirus antigens.

Sequencing input: PBMCs. The receptor was isolated from a young woman in good health and CMV-seronegative. The sequence joins TRBV5-1 to TRBJ2-1, with a weak D call of TRBD2 (6 bases match). The DNA sequence is TGCGCCAGCAGCTTGTCCCTGGTGGGACTTTCTTACAATGAGCAGTTCTTC. This codes for CASSLSLVGLSYNEQFF.